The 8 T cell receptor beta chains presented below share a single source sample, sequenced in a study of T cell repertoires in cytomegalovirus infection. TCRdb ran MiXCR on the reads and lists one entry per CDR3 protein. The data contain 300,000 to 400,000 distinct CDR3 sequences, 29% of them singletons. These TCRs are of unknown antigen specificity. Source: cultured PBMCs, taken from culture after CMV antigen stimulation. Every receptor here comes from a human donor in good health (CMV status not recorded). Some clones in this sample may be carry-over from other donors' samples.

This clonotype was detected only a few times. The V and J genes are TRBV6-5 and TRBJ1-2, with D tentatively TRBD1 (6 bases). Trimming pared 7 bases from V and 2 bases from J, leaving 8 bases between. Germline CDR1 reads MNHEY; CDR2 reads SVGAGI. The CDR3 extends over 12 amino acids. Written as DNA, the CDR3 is TGTGCCAGCACCACAGGGAACTATGGCTACACCTTC. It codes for CASTTGNYGYTF.

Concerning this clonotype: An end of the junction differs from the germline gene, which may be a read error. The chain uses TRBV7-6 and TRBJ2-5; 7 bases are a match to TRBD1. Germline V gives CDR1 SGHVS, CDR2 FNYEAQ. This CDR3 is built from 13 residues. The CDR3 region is CASSVDREETQYF. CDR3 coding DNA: TGTGCTAGCAGCGTAGACAGGGAAGAGACCCAGTACTTC. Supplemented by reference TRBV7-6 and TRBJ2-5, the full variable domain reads GAGVSQSPRYKVTKRGQDVALRCDPISGHVSLYWYRQALGQGPEFLTYFNYEAQQDKSGLPNDRFSAERPEGSISTLTIQRTEQRDSAMYRCASSVDREETQYFGPGTRLLVL.

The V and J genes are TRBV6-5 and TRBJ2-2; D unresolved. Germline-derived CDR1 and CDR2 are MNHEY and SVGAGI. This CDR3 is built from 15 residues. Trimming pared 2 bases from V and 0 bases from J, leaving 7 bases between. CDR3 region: CASSYGFTNTGELFF. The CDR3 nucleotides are TGTGCCAGCAGTTACGGGTTCACGAACACCGGGGAGCTGTTTTTT.

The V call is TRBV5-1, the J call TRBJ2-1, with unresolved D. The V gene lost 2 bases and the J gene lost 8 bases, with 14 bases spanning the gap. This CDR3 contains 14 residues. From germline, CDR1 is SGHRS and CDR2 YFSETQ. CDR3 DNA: TGCGCCAGCAGCTTACGCGGTGGCGACGATGAGCAGTTCTTC. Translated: CASSLRGGDDEQFF.

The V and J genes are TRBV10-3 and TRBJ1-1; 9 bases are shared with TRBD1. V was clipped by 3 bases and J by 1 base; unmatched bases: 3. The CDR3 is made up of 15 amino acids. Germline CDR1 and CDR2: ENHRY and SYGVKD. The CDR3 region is CAISEAGQGNTEAFF. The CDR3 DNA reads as TGTGCCATCAGTGAAGCGGGACAGGGGAACACTGAAGCTTTCTTT.

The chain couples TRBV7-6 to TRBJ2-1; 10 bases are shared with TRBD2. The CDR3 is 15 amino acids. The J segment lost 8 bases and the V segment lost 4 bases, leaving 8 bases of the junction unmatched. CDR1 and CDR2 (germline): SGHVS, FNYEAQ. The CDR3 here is CASSSSSGSRDEQFF. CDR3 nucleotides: TGTGCCAGCAGCTCCTCTAGCGGGAGTAGAGATGAGCAGTTCTTC. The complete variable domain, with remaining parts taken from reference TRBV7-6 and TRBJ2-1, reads GAGVSQSPRYKVTKRGQDVALRCDPISGHVSLYWYRQALGQGPEFLTYFNYEAQQDKSGLPNDRFSAERPEGSISTLTIQRTEQRDSAMYRCASSSSSGSRDEQFFGPGTRLTVL.

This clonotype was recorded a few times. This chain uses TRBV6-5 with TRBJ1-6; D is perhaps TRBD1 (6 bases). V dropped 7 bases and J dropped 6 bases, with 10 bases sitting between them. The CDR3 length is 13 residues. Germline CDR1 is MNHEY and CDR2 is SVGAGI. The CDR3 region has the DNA TGTGCCAGCACCAGGGGTGTTAATTCACCCCTCCACTTT. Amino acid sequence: CASTRGVNSPLHF.

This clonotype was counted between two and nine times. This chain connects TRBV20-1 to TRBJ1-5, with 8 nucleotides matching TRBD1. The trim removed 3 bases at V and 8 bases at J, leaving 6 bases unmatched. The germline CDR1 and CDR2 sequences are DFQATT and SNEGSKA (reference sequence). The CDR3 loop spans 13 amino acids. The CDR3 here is CSARRTGKEPQHF. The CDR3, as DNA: TGCAGTGCTAGGAGGACAGGGAAAGAGCCCCAGCATTTT.